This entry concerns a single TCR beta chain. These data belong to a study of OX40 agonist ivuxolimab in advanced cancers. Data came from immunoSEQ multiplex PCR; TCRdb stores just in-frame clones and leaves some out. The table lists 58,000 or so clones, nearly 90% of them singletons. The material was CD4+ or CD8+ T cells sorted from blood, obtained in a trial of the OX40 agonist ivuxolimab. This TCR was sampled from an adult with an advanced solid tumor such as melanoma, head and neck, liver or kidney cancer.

The CDR3 spells CASSLTLLDRKFF. CDR3 coding DNA: TGTGCCAGCAGCTTAACCCTACTAGATAGGAAGTTCTTC. This chain connects TRBV7-8 to TRBJ2-1, with TRBD2 as a possible D gene (5 bases). This CDR3 comprises 13 residues. CDR1 SGHVS and CDR2 FQNEAQ come from the germline V gene. The V and J ends lost 2 bases and 14 bases respectively, with 16 bases between them.